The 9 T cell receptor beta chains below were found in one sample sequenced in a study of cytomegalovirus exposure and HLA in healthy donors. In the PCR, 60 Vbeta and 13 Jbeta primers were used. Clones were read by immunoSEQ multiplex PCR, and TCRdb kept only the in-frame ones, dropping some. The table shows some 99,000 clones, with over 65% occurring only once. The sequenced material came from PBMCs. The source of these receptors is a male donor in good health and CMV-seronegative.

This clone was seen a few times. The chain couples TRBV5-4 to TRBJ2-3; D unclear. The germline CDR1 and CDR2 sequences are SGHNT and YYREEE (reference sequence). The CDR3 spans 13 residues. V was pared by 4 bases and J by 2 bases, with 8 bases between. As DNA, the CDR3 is TGTGCCAGCAGCCGTCCACTCACAGATACGCAGTATTTT. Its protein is CASSRPLTDTQYF.

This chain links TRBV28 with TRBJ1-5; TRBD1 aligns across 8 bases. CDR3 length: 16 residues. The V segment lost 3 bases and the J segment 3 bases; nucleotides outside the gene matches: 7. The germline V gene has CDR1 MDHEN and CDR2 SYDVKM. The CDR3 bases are TGTGCCAGCAGTTTGAGAGGGACAGGATTCAATCAGCCCCAGCATTTT. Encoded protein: CASSLRGTGFNQPQHF.

For the CDR3, the DNA is TGTGCCACCGAGAAGAACACTGAAGCTTTCTTT. Amino acid sequence: CATEKNTEAFF. The J gene is TRBJ1-1, the V gene TRBV6-5; D gene uncertain. Germline-derived CDR1 and CDR2 are MNHEY and SVGAGI. Between the trimmed V and J ends, which lost 10 bases and 1 base, there was a span of 7 bases. The CDR3 has 11 residues.

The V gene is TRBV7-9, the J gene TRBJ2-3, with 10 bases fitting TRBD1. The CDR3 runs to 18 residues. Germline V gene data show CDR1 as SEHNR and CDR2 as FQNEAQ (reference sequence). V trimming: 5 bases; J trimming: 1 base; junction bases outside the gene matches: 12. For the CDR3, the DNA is TGTGCCAGCAGCCAGACAGGGGGCGATGTGGTAGGCACAGATACGCAGTATTTT. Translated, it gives CASSQTGGDVVGTDTQYF.

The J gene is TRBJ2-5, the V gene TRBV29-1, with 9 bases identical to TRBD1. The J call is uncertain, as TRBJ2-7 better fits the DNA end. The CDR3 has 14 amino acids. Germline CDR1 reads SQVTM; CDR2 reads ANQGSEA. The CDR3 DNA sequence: TGCAGCGTTGAAGATAGGACAGGGGAGTACGAGCAGTACTTC. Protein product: CSVEDRTGEYEQYF.

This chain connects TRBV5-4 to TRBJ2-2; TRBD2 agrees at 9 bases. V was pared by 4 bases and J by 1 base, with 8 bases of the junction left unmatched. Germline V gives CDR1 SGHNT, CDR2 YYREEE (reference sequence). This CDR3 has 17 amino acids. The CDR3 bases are TGTGCCAGCAGCCCCGTGCTAGCGGGGATGAACACCGGGGAGCTGTTTTTT. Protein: CASSPVLAGMNTGELFF.

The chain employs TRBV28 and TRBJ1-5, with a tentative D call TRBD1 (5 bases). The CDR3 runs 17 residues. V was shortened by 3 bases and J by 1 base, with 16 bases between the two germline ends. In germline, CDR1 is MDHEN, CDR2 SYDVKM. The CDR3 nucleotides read TGTGCCAGCAGTTTGGAGGCGGGGCTTCGAAGCAATCAGCCCCAGCATTTT. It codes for CASSLEAGLRSNQPQHF. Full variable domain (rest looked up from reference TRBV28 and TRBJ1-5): DVKVTQSSRYLVKRTGEKVFLECVQDMDHENMFWYRQDPGLGLRLIYFSYDVKMKEKGDIPEGYSVSREKKERFSLILESASTNQTSMYLCASSLEAGLRSNQPQHFGDGTRLSIL.

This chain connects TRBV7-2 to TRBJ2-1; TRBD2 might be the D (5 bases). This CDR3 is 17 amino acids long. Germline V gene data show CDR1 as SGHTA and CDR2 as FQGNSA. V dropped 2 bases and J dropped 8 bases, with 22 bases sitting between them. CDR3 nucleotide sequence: TGTGCCAGCAGCTTATCCATTACTGGAGGAGGCGAGCATGAGCAGTTCTTC. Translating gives CASSLSITGGGEHEQFF. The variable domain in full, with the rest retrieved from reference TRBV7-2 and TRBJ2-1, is GAGVSQSPSNKVTEKGKDVELRCDPISGHTALYWYRQSLGQGLEFLIYFQGNSAPDKSGLPSDRFSAERTGGSVSTLTIQRTQQEDSAVYLCASSLSITGGGEHEQFFGPGTRLTVL.

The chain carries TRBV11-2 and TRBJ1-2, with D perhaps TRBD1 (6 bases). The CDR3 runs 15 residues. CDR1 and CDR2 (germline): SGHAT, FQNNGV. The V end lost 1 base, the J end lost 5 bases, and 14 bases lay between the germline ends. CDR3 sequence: CASSLALDRWYGYTF. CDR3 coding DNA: TGTGCCAGCAGCTTAGCCCTGGACAGATGGTATGGCTACACCTTC.